The clone carrying this T cell receptor beta chain came up many times. The TCR beta CDR3 regions underwent amplification using RNA transcripts as the source. First-round RT-PCR with HTBI primers amplified the TCR CDR3 region. In TCRdb, the multiplex PCR reads were re-called with MiXCR into one record per CDR3 protein. The sample lists around 200,000 distinct CDR3 sequences; 15% to 20% were seen once. This entry comes from a study of T cells in Graves' hyperthyroidism and ophthalmopathy. Germline lookup yields CDR1 MNHEY and CDR2 SVGAGI. V gave up 2 bases and J gave up 0 bases, with 7 bases separating them. The CDR3 loop spans 14 amino acids.

The chain joins TRBV6-5 to TRBJ2-5; perhaps TRBD1 as D (6 bases). Sequenced: blood. The source of this sequence is a woman in her fifties or sixties with Graves' hyperthyroidism. As DNA, the CDR3 is TGTGCCAGCAGTTACCGGACAGACCAAGAGACCCAGTACTTC. Translated, it gives CASSYRTDQETQYF.